A single sample is the source of the 32 T cell receptor beta chains below, sequenced in a study of OX40 agonist ivuxolimab in advanced cancers. Method: immunoSEQ multiplex PCR; TCRdb's copy keeps in-frame clones and lacks some. Seen here are more than 50,000 clones, roughly 84% observed once, and the top ten hold roughly 2.4%. The source was CD4+ or CD8+ T cells sorted from blood, collected in a trial of the OX40 agonist ivuxolimab. The receptors stem from an adult with an advanced solid tumor such as melanoma, head and neck, liver or kidney cancer.

This clone was observed a few times. CDR3 DNA: TGCGCCAGCAGTGAGTCGATAGGGAGTTCCGGATATAGGAGCAATCAGCCCCAGCATTTT. This codes for CASSESIGSSGYRSNQPQHF. The chain is built from TRBV10-1 and TRBJ1-5; unclear D gene. Per germline, CDR1 WNHNN and CDR2 SYGVQD (reference sequence). Trimming pared 0 bases from V and 1 base from J, leaving 22 bases between. The CDR3 is 20 residues long.

This chain links TRBV2 with TRBJ1-1, with 8 bases fitting TRBD1. There are 14 residues in the CDR3. Germline V gene lookup returns CDR1 SNHLY and CDR2 FYNNEI. The junction had 7 bases not matched to a gene; V was cut back by 6 bases and J by 4 bases. For the CDR3, the DNA is TGTGCCAGCAGGTCGGGGACAGGTGGCACTGAAGCTTTCTTT. Residues: CASRSGTGGTEAFF.

The CDR3 reads CASKMDRVNQPQHF. CDR3 in DNA: TGTGCCAGCAAGATGGACAGAGTCAATCAGCCCCAGCATTTT. V is TRBV6-6 and J is TRBJ1-5; TRBD1 is a possible D gene (6 bases). CDR3 length equals 14 residues. Germline-derived CDR1 and CDR2 are MNHNY and SVGAGI (reference sequence). The V end lost 7 bases, the J end lost 3 bases, and 13 bases lay between the germline ends.

The chain is built from TRBV28 and TRBJ1-1, with 7 bases fitting TRBD1. The CDR3 spans 15 residues. CDR1 and CDR2 (germline): MDHEN, SYDVKM. The junction had 6 bases not matched to a gene; V was cut back by 1 base and J by 4 bases. The CDR3 DNA follows: TGTGCCAGCAGTTTATCAGGGGGTTACTCCACTGAAGCTTTCTTT. It is translated as CASSLSGGYSTEAFF.

The chain is built from TRBV7-6 and TRBJ1-1; a weak D match, TRBD1 (6 bases). The V end was cut by 5 bases, the J end by 2 bases, with 9 bases between. From germline, CDR1 is SGHVS and CDR2 FNYEAQ. The CDR3 covers 13 residues. The CDR3 region is CASSLDSNTEAFF. The CDR3 DNA reads as TGTGCCAGCAGCCTGGACAGCAACACTGAAGCTTTCTTT.

For this clone: Other DNA sequences in this specimen translate into the identical CDR3. The chain couples TRBV5-4 to TRBJ2-3, with TRBD1 as a possible D gene (5 bases). The CDR3 contains 13 residues. V lost 10 bases and J 3 bases, leaving 15 bases between the germline ends. The germline V gene has CDR1 SGHNT and CDR2 YYREEE (reference sequence). CDR3 region: CAPSQGSTDTQYF. The CDR3 DNA is TGTGCCCCCAGCCAGGGAAGTACAGATACGCAGTATTTT.

The chain employs TRBV19 and TRBJ2-3; TRBD1 agrees at 9 bases. Losses at the gene ends were 10 bases for V and 4 bases for J; bases not matched to a gene: 15. Germline loops: CDR1 LNHDA, CDR2 SQIVND (reference sequence). CDR3 length: 16 residues. The chain's CDR3 is CATNRLPGQGADTQYF. CDR3 coding DNA: TGTGCCACAAACAGACTCCCGGGACAGGGCGCAGATACGCAGTATTTT. Based on the CDR3 plus reference TRBV19 and TRBJ2-3, the full variable domain is DGGITQSPKYLFRKEGQNVTLSCEQNLNHDAMYWYRQDPGQGLRLIYYSQIVNDFQKGDIAEGYSVSREKKESFPLTVTSAQKNPTAFYLCATNRLPGQGADTQYFGPGTRLTVL.

CDR3 nucleotide sequence: TGTGCCAGCAGCTTGGCGGTTACAGGTTCACCCCTCCACTTT. This gives the protein CASSLAVTGSPLHF. This chain uses TRBV5-6 with TRBJ1-6; tentatively, D is TRBD1 (5 bases). From germline, CDR1 is SGHDT and CDR2 YYEEEE. V gave up 0 bases and J gave up 9 bases, with 10 bases separating them. This CDR3 region has 14 residues.

The gene calls are TRBV7-8 and TRBJ2-7; no clear D. Trimming cost V 3 bases and J 4 bases, with 10 bases left between them. The CDR3 contains 13 residues. Germline CDR1 reads SGHVS; CDR2 reads FQNEAQ. The CDR3 reads CASSFGRTYEQYF. CDR3 DNA: TGTGCCAGCAGCTTTGGCAGAACTTACGAGCAGTACTTC.

The chain combines TRBV6-6 with TRBJ2-5; 10 bases fit TRBD2. Germline CDR1 MNHNY, CDR2 SVGAGI (reference sequence). The CDR3 spans 14 residues. The ends lost 6 bases at V and 4 bases at J; junction bases unmatched: 5. This chain's CDR3 is CASSESSGGETQYF. CDR3 DNA sequence: TGTGCCAGCAGCGAGTCTAGCGGGGGAGAGACCCAGTACTTC.

This clone was seen just once. This sequence joins TRBV5-6 and TRBJ1-2; no clear D gene. This CDR3 has 13 amino acids. The germline V and J ends were trimmed by 0 bases and 7 bases, with 10 bases remaining between them. Germline CDR1 SGHDT, CDR2 YYEEEE. The CDR3 nucleotides are TGTGCCAGCAGCTTGGAAGGGTTGAGTGGCTACACCTTC. Translated: CASSLEGLSGYTF.

This clone is categorized as large. The chain is built from TRBV29-1 and TRBJ1-1; D is uncertain. The V end lost 6 bases, the J end lost 2 bases, and 7 bases lay between the germline ends. The CDR3 totals 11 residues. Germline CDR1 is SQVTM and CDR2 is ANQGSEA. Here the CDR3 reads CSVQGNTEAFF. The CDR3 DNA is TGCAGCGTCCAAGGAAACACTGAAGCTTTCTTT.

The gene calls are TRBV6-1 and TRBJ1-1, with D possibly TRBD1 on 5 matching bases. The germline CDR1 and CDR2 sequences are MNHNS and SASEGT. Trimming took 8 bases from V and 6 from J, leaving 19 bases between them. The CDR3 contains 14 residues. The CDR3 DNA follows: TGTGCCAGCCTGGTTCCGGGGGGAATGGCTGAAGCTTTCTTT. Amino acids: CASLVPGGMAEAFF.

This sequence joins TRBV4-1 and TRBJ1-1; D remains ambiguous. With 4 bases removed from V and 1 base from J, the gap between germline ends came to 13 bases. From germline, CDR1 is MGHRA and CDR2 YSYEKL. This CDR3 has 15 residues. CDR3 sequence (DNA): TGCGCCAGCAGCCGCGAGGAATACGGGAACACTGAAGCTTTCTTT. This sequence encodes CASSREEYGNTEAFF.

The chain joins TRBV19 to TRBJ2-1; 12 nucleotides align to TRBD2. V lost 7 bases to trimming and J lost 3 bases; unmatched junction nucleotides: 7. This CDR3 comprises 16 residues. Germline assignment: CDR1 LNHDA and CDR2 SQIVND (reference sequence). The CDR3 protein is CASTILAGGGYNEQFF. The CDR3 bases are TGTGCCAGTACCATACTAGCGGGGGGCGGCTACAATGAGCAGTTCTTC. Drawing the rest from reference TRBV19 and TRBJ2-1, the complete variable domain is DGGITQSPKYLFRKEGQNVTLSCEQNLNHDAMYWYRQDPGQGLRLIYYSQIVNDFQKGDIAEGYSVSREKKESFPLTVTSAQKNPTAFYLCASTILAGGGYNEQFFGPGTRLTVL.

This clone has only one observation. The chain joins TRBV15 to TRBJ2-2, with D possibly called TRBD1 or TRBD2 (5 bases each). The CDR3 totals 14 residues. Germline V gives CDR1 LNHNV, CDR2 YYDKDF (reference sequence). V lost 3 bases, J lost 6 bases, and 11 bases lay in between. The CDR3 coding sequence is TGTGCCACCAGCAGGGACCAGGGAGCCGGGGAGCTGTTTTTT. Translated: CATSRDQGAGELFF.

In this sample, this clone is large. The V and J genes are TRBV28 and TRBJ1-4, with D possibly being TRBD1 (5 bases). Germline V gene lookup returns CDR1 MDHEN and CDR2 SYDVKM. This CDR3 comprises 16 residues. The V end was cut by 5 bases, the J end by 7 bases, with 20 bases between. The CDR3 is CASSSSRRGYFEKLFF. The CDR3 DNA reads as TGTGCCAGCAGTAGCTCCCGGCGGGGGTACTTTGAAAAACTGTTTTTT.

The chain combines TRBV19 with TRBJ1-1, with D perhaps TRBD1 (6 bases). This CDR3 comprises 15 residues. Germline V gene data show CDR1 as LNHDA and CDR2 as SQIVND (reference sequence). V lost 5 bases and J lost 1, with 14 bases in between. The CDR3 DNA follows: TGTGCCAGTAGTTCCCGACAGGTACCGAACACTGAAGCTTTCTTT. Translated: CASSSRQVPNTEAFF.

This clone was seen only a few times. The chain couples TRBV28 to TRBJ1-5, with 10 bases matching TRBD1. V was clipped by 7 bases and J by 7 bases; unmatched bases: 13. The germline gives CDR1 MDHEN, CDR2 SYDVKM. CDR3 length: 16 amino acids. The CDR3 bases are TGTGCCAGCACCCTCTACGGGACAGGGGTAGGACAGCCCCAGCATTTT. The encoded protein is CASTLYGTGVGQPQHF.

The V call is TRBV19, the J call TRBJ2-7; a weak D match, TRBD2 (6 bases). Trimming shortened V by 4 bases and J by 0 bases, and 16 bases separated the two germline ends. The CDR3 is 16 amino acids. Germline lookup yields CDR1 LNHDA and CDR2 SQIVND (reference sequence). For the CDR3, the DNA is TGTGCCAGTAGTACCATAGGGACTTCGGGCTCCTACGAGCAGTACTTC. Protein product: CASSTIGTSGSYEQYF.

V is TRBV28 and J is TRBJ2-3; D perhaps matches TRBD2 (5 bases). Trimming took off 5 bases at V and 3 bases at J, with 18 bases between the two ends. Germline lookup yields CDR1 MDHEN and CDR2 SYDVKM. The CDR3 extends over 16 amino acids. The CDR3 region has the DNA TGTGCCAGCAGTCCATGGGGTTCCCGGGGAACAGATACGCAGTATTTT. It encodes CASSPWGSRGTDTQYF.

This chain connects TRBV25-1 to TRBJ1-1; 7 bases agree with TRBD1. This CDR3 is built from 15 residues. The germline CDR1 and CDR2 sequences are MGHDK and SYGVNS. The V and J ends lost 3 bases and 1 base, in that order; junction bases with no gene match: 5. The chain's CDR3 is CASSEPAGGNTEAFF. The DNA for the CDR3 is TGTGCCAGCAGTGAGCCTGCAGGGGGGAACACTGAAGCTTTCTTT.

The rearrangement joins TRBV7-9 to TRBJ2-2; 10 nucleotides line up with TRBD2. Looked up from germline, CDR1 is SEHNR and CDR2 is FQNEAQ (reference sequence). The CDR3 runs 14 residues. With 11 bases clipped from V and 6 bases from J, the junction kept 9 bases outside the gene matches. The CDR3 region has the DNA TGTGCCGCAAGCGGGGGGGCCGTAGCCGGGGAGCTGTTTTTT. Its protein is CAASGGAVAGELFF.

The CDR3: CSVDYPGAGEQYF. CDR3 nucleotides: TGCAGCGTCGATTACCCAGGGGCGGGCGAGCAGTACTTC. The chain uses TRBV29-1 and TRBJ2-5; D perhaps matches TRBD1 (6 bases). Matching the DNA end better, TRBJ2-7 makes the J call doubtful. Germline-derived CDR1 and CDR2 are SQVTM and ANQGSEA. The CDR3 is made up of 13 amino acids.

This sequence joins TRBV19 and TRBJ2-7; the D gene could be TRBD1 or TRBD2 (6 bases each). Trimming shortened V by 10 bases and J by 5 bases, and 18 bases separated the two germline ends. The CDR3 sequence is 13 residues long. Germline CDR1 is LNHDA and CDR2 is SQIVND (reference sequence). DNA for the CDR3: TGTGCCACCCGAAGGGGGGCTTCCAACGAGCAGTACTTC. Amino acid sequence: CATRRGASNEQYF.

This rearrangement joins TRBV7-9 to TRBJ2-7, with 8 bases identical to TRBD1. Germline V gene data show CDR1 as SEHNR and CDR2 as FQNEAQ (reference sequence). Losses at the gene ends were 7 bases for V and 3 bases for J; bases not matched to a gene: 8. The CDR3 extends over 14 amino acids. The CDR3 loop is CASTKGQDFYEQYF. CDR3 DNA: TGTGCCAGCACCAAGGGACAGGACTTCTACGAGCAGTACTTC.

This clone was detected a few times. The V and J genes are TRBV19 and TRBJ1-6; D might be TRBD1 (5 bases). Trimming shortened V by 7 bases and J by 6 bases, and 10 bases separated the two germline ends. From germline, CDR1 is LNHDA and CDR2 SQIVND (reference sequence). This CDR3 has 13 residues. The CDR3 bases are TGTGCCAGTATGGAGGGGTTTAATTCACCCCTCCACTTT. It specifies CASMEGFNSPLHF.

The rearrangement joins TRBV5-1 to TRBJ2-3; 7 nucleotides align to TRBD2. The germline V gene encodes CDR1 SGHRS and CDR2 YFSETQ. The junction had 10 bases not matched to a gene; V was cut back by 8 bases and J by 1 base. This CDR3 has 15 amino acids. CDR3 nucleotide sequence: TGCGCCAGTCAACCTCCGGGGGGTGGCACAGATACGCAGTATTTT. Encoded protein: CASQPPGGGTDTQYF.

The V call is TRBV19, the J call TRBJ2-3; 13 nucleotides agree with TRBD2. The CDR3 spans 13 residues. CDR1 and CDR2 from the germline V gene are LNHDA and SQIVND (reference sequence). V dropped 6 bases and J dropped 14; count of bases not matched to a gene: 8. The CDR3 coding sequence is TGTGCCAGTAGGAGTGGAGGGACTAGCGGGGTGTATTTT. Translated: CASRSGGTSGVYF.

The J gene is TRBJ1-3, the V gene TRBV7-9; possible D gene TRBD1, 5 bases. Germline CDR1 and CDR2: SEHNR and FQNEAQ (reference sequence). This CDR3 comprises 17 residues. V lost 1 base to trimming and J lost 3 bases, with 16 bases between them. The CDR3 sequence: CASSLVGTTGVGNTIYF. CDR3 bases: TGTGCCAGCAGCTTAGTTGGGACGACCGGGGTTGGAAACACCATATATTTT.

The V gene is TRBV28, the J gene TRBJ2-1, with unresolved D. Germline CDR1 MDHEN, CDR2 SYDVKM. V lost 3 bases to trimming and J lost 12 bases, with 15 bases between them. The CDR3 totals 13 residues. In DNA form, the CDR3 reads TGTGCCAGCAGTTTGGTCGGTTCGGTGTCGCAGTTCTTC. Translated, it gives CASSLVGSVSQFF.

The chain is built from TRBV5-1 and TRBJ2-7; D is undetermined. V dropped 0 bases and J dropped 4 bases, with 8 bases sitting between them. This CDR3 comprises 13 residues. Germline CDR1 is SGHRS and CDR2 is YFSETQ. In DNA, the CDR3 is TGCGCCAGCAGCTTGGCCGAAGGGTACGAGCAGTACTTC. Residues: CASSLAEGYEQYF. The complete variable domain, with remaining parts taken from reference TRBV5-1 and TRBJ2-7, reads KAGVTQTPRYLIKTRGQQVTLSCSPISGHRSVSWYQQTPGQGLQFLFEYFSETQRNKGNFPGRFSGRQFSNSRSEMNVSTLELGDSALYLCASSLAEGYEQYFGPGTRLTVT.